This is a list of T cell receptor beta chains from one sample in a study of OX40 agonist ivuxolimab in advanced cancers. Method: immunoSEQ multiplex PCR; TCRdb's copy keeps in-frame clones and lacks some. The table lists 55,000 to 90,000 clones, approximately 80% of them singletons. The material was CD4+ or CD8+ T cells sorted from blood, obtained in a trial of the OX40 agonist ivuxolimab. These TCRs come from an adult with an advanced solid tumor such as melanoma, head and neck, liver or kidney cancer. The CDR3 runs from the conserved cysteine through the conserved F or W. Each record gives: D gene, clone size, J gene, V gene, CDR3 DNA, CDR3 protein. The D gene is left open where the match is weak. Clone size is shown for a subset of rows, as once, few, many or a class of expanded clone.

d_call: TRBD1; clone_size: .; j_call: TRBJ2-2; v_call: TRBV6-5; cdr3_nt: TGTGCCAGCAGAGGTACAGGGGGCGGGGAGCTGTTTTTT; cdr3_aa: CASRGTGGGELFF
d_call: TRBD1; clone_size: .; j_call: TRBJ1-6; v_call: TRBV27; cdr3_nt: TGTGCCAGCAGTTTCCAGGGGGGAAATTCACCCCTCCACTTT; cdr3_aa: CASSFQGGNSPLHF
d_call: TRBD1; clone_size: .; j_call: TRBJ2-2; v_call: TRBV7-9; cdr3_nt: TGTGCCAGCATATCGACAGGGATCGCCGGGGAGCTGTTTTTT; cdr3_aa: CASISTGIAGELFF
d_call: TRBD1; clone_size: few; j_call: TRBJ1-4; v_call: TRBV4-1; cdr3_nt: TGCGCCAGCAGCCAAGAACCGGGACAGGGGACCGGACGCACTAATGAAAAACTGTTTTTT; cdr3_aa: CASSQEPGQGTGRTNEKLFF
d_call: .; clone_size: many; j_call: TRBJ1-1; v_call: TRBV28; cdr3_nt: TGTGCCAGCAGCCTGATAAGGGTGAACACTGAAGCTTTCTTT; cdr3_aa: CASSLIRVNTEAFF
d_call: TRBD1; clone_size: .; j_call: TRBJ1-2; v_call: TRBV6-5; cdr3_nt: TGTGCCAGCAGTAACGCTGGACAGGGGATCTATGGCTACACCTTC; cdr3_aa: CASSNAGQGIYGYTF
d_call: .; clone_size: .; j_call: TRBJ2-5; v_call: TRBV6-1; cdr3_nt: TGTGCCAGCAGTGAAAAGCGTGGGTTTACCGTGACCCAGTACTTC; cdr3_aa: CASSEKRGFTVTQYF
d_call: .; clone_size: few; j_call: TRBJ1-1; v_call: TRBV29-1; cdr3_nt: TGCAGCGTTGCCGGAGGTCGGACTGAAGCTTTCTTT; cdr3_aa: CSVAGGRTEAFF
d_call: .; clone_size: .; j_call: TRBJ1-6; v_call: TRBV28; cdr3_nt: TGTGCCAGCAGACCCGGGACCCCCGGATCACCCCTCCACTTT; cdr3_aa: CASRPGTPGSPLHF
d_call: .; clone_size: .; j_call: TRBJ1-2; v_call: TRBV29-1; cdr3_nt: TGCAGCGTTGAAGATCGCAGGGCTAACTATGGCTACACCTTC; cdr3_aa: CSVEDRRANYGYTF
d_call: .; clone_size: .; j_call: TRBJ1-5; v_call: TRBV27; cdr3_nt: TGTGCCAGCAGTTTATCCCGGTTACGACCAGGTGAAAATCAGCCCCAGCATTTT; cdr3_aa: CASSLSRLRPGENQPQHF
d_call: TRBD1; clone_size: once; j_call: TRBJ1-1; v_call: TRBV28; cdr3_nt: TGTGCCAGCAGCTCAGGGGGGCCTCACACTGAAGCTTTCTTT; cdr3_aa: CASSSGGPHTEAFF
d_call: .; clone_size: .; j_call: TRBJ1-2; v_call: TRBV14; cdr3_nt: TGTGCCAGAGAGAGGGTCTATGGCTACACCTTC; cdr3_aa: CARERVYGYTF
d_call: TRBD2; clone_size: .; j_call: TRBJ2-3; v_call: TRBV5-4; cdr3_nt: TGTGCCAGCTCACGGGGGGGCTTGACAGATACGCAGTATTTT; cdr3_aa: CASSRGGLTDTQYF
d_call: TRBD1; clone_size: .; j_call: TRBJ2-6; v_call: TRBV15; cdr3_nt: TGTGCCACCAGCAGAGGAAGTATCCGGGACAGGGGGGCTGGGGCCAACGTCCTGACTTTC; cdr3_aa: CATSRGSIRDRGAGANVLTF
d_call: TRBD1; clone_size: few; j_call: TRBJ1-1; v_call: TRBV30; cdr3_nt: TGTGCCTGGAGTAGACAGGGAGGCACTGAAGCTTTCTTT; cdr3_aa: CAWSRQGGTEAFF
d_call: .; clone_size: .; j_call: TRBJ1-3; v_call: TRBV7-2; cdr3_nt: TGTGCCAGCAGCTTCGCAGGGAAAGAAAACACCATATATTTT; cdr3_aa: CASSFAGKENTIYF
d_call: .; clone_size: .; j_call: TRBJ2-7; v_call: TRBV5-1; cdr3_nt: TGCGCCAGCAGCTTGGGTGTCTACGAGCAGTACTTC; cdr3_aa: CASSLGVYEQYF
d_call: TRBD1; clone_size: .; j_call: TRBJ1-4; v_call: TRBV11-2; cdr3_nt: TGTGCCAGCAGCTTGAGGCAGGGGGTCGGTGAACTGTTTTTT; cdr3_aa: CASSLRQGVGELFF
d_call: .; clone_size: .; j_call: TRBJ2-7; v_call: TRBV29-1; cdr3_nt: TGCAGCGTTGATGGTCCCCCCCCCTCCTACGAGCAGTACTTC; cdr3_aa: CSVDGPPPSYEQYF
d_call: .; clone_size: .; j_call: TRBJ2-3; v_call: TRBV30; cdr3_nt: TGTGCCTGGGGGATCAGTGCAGATACGCAGTATTTT; cdr3_aa: CAWGISADTQYF
d_call: .; clone_size: .; j_call: TRBJ1-2; v_call: TRBV28; cdr3_nt: TGTGCCAGCAGCCCCCGGTTACGGGGCTACACCTTC; cdr3_aa: CASSPRLRGYTF
d_call: .; clone_size: few; j_call: TRBJ1-6; v_call: TRBV2; cdr3_nt: TGTGCCAGCCCTCGGGACATCGTGCCGAATTCACCCCTCCACTTT; cdr3_aa: CASPRDIVPNSPLHF
d_call: .; clone_size: .; j_call: TRBJ2-1; v_call: TRBV7-9; cdr3_nt: TGTGCCAGCAGCCGCCCCCCAAGACAGCTCAATGAGCAGTTCTTC; cdr3_aa: CASSRPPRQLNEQFF
d_call: .; clone_size: .; j_call: TRBJ2-2; v_call: TRBV4-2; cdr3_nt: TGTGCCAGCAGCCAAGAATGGAGATCGGGTGCGGGGGAGCTGTTTTTT; cdr3_aa: CASSQEWRSGAGELFF
d_call: TRBD1; clone_size: .; j_call: TRBJ1-1; v_call: TRBV6-1; cdr3_nt: TGTGCCAGCACCTCCTCGGTAGGACAGGGTACAGCTTTCTTT; cdr3_aa: CASTSSVGQGTAFF
d_call: TRBD1; clone_size: few; j_call: TRBJ1-2; v_call: TRBV18; cdr3_nt: TGTGCCAGCTCACCACCTCTAACAGGGGACGGTTACCATAACTATGGCTACACCTTC; cdr3_aa: CASSPPLTGDGYHNYGYTF
d_call: TRBD1; clone_size: .; j_call: TRBJ2-7; v_call: TRBV29-1; cdr3_nt: TGCAGCGTTGAGGACGGGACAGTCGAGCAGTACTTC; cdr3_aa: CSVEDGTVEQYF
d_call: .; clone_size: .; j_call: TRBJ2-1; v_call: TRBV10-3; cdr3_nt: TGTGCCATCAGTGCCGGCCTAGGGGGGGGAGCTAACAATGAGCAGTTCTTC; cdr3_aa: CAISAGLGGGANNEQFF
d_call: .; clone_size: .; j_call: TRBJ1-1; v_call: TRBV28; cdr3_nt: TGTGCCAGCAGTTTCCCCCTCCTTAAGAACACTGAAGCTTTCTTT; cdr3_aa: CASSFPLLKNTEAFF
d_call: .; clone_size: .; j_call: TRBJ2-2; v_call: TRBV12-5; cdr3_nt: TGTGCTAGTGGTACCGGACGGGGGGAGCTGTTTTTT; cdr3_aa: CASGTGRGELFF
d_call: TRBD1; clone_size: .; j_call: TRBJ1-1; v_call: TRBV10-3; cdr3_nt: TGTGCCATCAGTGCAACAGGGGGCGCGAACACTGAAGCTTTCTTT; cdr3_aa: CAISATGGANTEAFF
d_call: .; clone_size: .; j_call: TRBJ1-5; v_call: TRBV6-1; cdr3_nt: TGTGCCAGCAGTGTGTTGAACAGGGACGGTCAGCCCCAGCATTTT; cdr3_aa: CASSVLNRDGQPQHF
d_call: .; clone_size: .; j_call: TRBJ1-4; v_call: TRBV6-6; cdr3_nt: TGTGCCTCTCAGCGGGGACCTAATGAAAAACTGTTTTTT; cdr3_aa: CASQRGPNEKLFF
d_call: .; clone_size: .; j_call: TRBJ1-4; v_call: TRBV5-6; cdr3_nt: TGTGCCAGCAGCTTGGCCAGGGGACGTGAAAAACTGTTTTTT; cdr3_aa: CASSLARGREKLFF
d_call: TRBD2; clone_size: once; j_call: TRBJ2-2; v_call: TRBV5-1; cdr3_nt: TGCGCCAGCAGCTTGGCTAGCGGGGGGGTCGCGAACACCGGGGAGCTGTTTTTT; cdr3_aa: CASSLASGGVANTGELFF
d_call: .; clone_size: .; j_call: TRBJ2-3; v_call: TRBV29-1; cdr3_nt: TGCAGCGTTAGGGGTCTGGCAGATACGCAGTATTTT; cdr3_aa: CSVRGLADTQYF
d_call: TRBD2; clone_size: .; j_call: TRBJ2-3; v_call: TRBV15; cdr3_nt: TGTGCCACCAGCAGTAGCGGGGGGGCGGGAGATACGCAGTATTTT; cdr3_aa: CATSSSGGAGDTQYF
d_call: .; clone_size: .; j_call: TRBJ2-5; v_call: TRBV7-2; cdr3_nt: TGTGCCAGCAGTCTCCAAGAGACCCAGTACTTC; cdr3_aa: CASSLQETQYF
d_call: TRBD2; clone_size: .; j_call: TRBJ2-3; v_call: TRBV5-1; cdr3_nt: TGCGCCAGCAGCCCGGGACTAGCGGGGGGCCTACTGGAGACGCAGTATTTT; cdr3_aa: CASSPGLAGGLLETQYF
d_call: .; clone_size: .; j_call: TRBJ1-1; v_call: TRBV5-1; cdr3_nt: TGCGCCAGCAGCTTGGGCCAGGTTAGGTCCAATGACGGTGAAGCTTTCTTT; cdr3_aa: CASSLGQVRSNDGEAFF
d_call: TRBD1; clone_size: .; j_call: TRBJ2-7; v_call: TRBV10-3; cdr3_nt: TGTGCCGCCCGAGGGGGACAGGCAATGGGGGAGCAGTACTTC; cdr3_aa: CAARGGQAMGEQYF
d_call: TRBD1; clone_size: .; j_call: TRBJ1-6; v_call: TRBV6-1; cdr3_nt: TGTGCCAGCTTCGGACAGGGAGGGTCACCCCTCCACTTT; cdr3_aa: CASFGQGGSPLHF
d_call: TRBD2; clone_size: .; j_call: TRBJ2-7; v_call: TRBV6-5; cdr3_nt: TGTGCCAGCAGTTACGTGACTAGCGTAGCCTACGAGCAGTACTTC; cdr3_aa: CASSYVTSVAYEQYF
d_call: TRBD1; clone_size: .; j_call: TRBJ1-1; v_call: TRBV5-1; cdr3_nt: TGCGCCAGCAGCTTGGGGGACAGAGTGAACACTGAAGCTTTCTTT; cdr3_aa: CASSLGDRVNTEAFF
d_call: .; clone_size: .; j_call: TRBJ2-1; v_call: TRBV2; cdr3_nt: TGTGCCAGCAGACAAAACCGGGACCTTAACAATGAGCAGTTCTTC; cdr3_aa: CASRQNRDLNNEQFF
d_call: .; clone_size: .; j_call: TRBJ1-2; v_call: TRBV7-8; cdr3_nt: TGTGCCAGCAGCTTGGTGCAGGGGCGAGGGTACACCTTC; cdr3_aa: CASSLVQGRGYTF
d_call: .; clone_size: .; j_call: TRBJ2-7; v_call: TRBV13; cdr3_nt: TGTGCCAGCAGTTTACAGGGGAGGCTTGATAAGCAGTACTTC; cdr3_aa: CASSLQGRLDKQYF
d_call: TRBD1; clone_size: .; j_call: TRBJ1-5; v_call: TRBV7-9; cdr3_nt: TGTGCCAGCAGCTTAGGAGAGGGGGCGCGACAGCCCCAGCATTTT; cdr3_aa: CASSLGEGARQPQHF
d_call: TRBD1; clone_size: .; j_call: TRBJ1-1; v_call: TRBV6-1; cdr3_nt: TGTGCCAGCCGCGTACAGGGGGCGCAGAGAGCTGAAGCTTTCTTT; cdr3_aa: CASRVQGAQRAEAFF
d_call: .; clone_size: .; j_call: TRBJ2-1; v_call: TRBV5-1; cdr3_nt: TGCGCCAGCAGCTTCTATTCGGTTGACAATGAGCAGTTCTTC; cdr3_aa: CASSFYSVDNEQFF
d_call: .; clone_size: .; j_call: TRBJ2-4; v_call: TRBV7-9; cdr3_nt: TGTGCCAGCAGCCCACCGGGAGAGGAGAACATTCAGTACTTC; cdr3_aa: CASSPPGEENIQYF
d_call: TRBD2; clone_size: .; j_call: TRBJ2-5; v_call: TRBV7-7; cdr3_nt: TGTGCCAGCAGCTTAGGGGGACTAGCGGGGGTCGAGACCCAGTACTTC; cdr3_aa: CASSLGGLAGVETQYF
d_call: TRBD1; clone_size: .; j_call: TRBJ2-3; v_call: TRBV5-1; cdr3_nt: TGCGCCAGCAGCTTAGGACAGGTCACAGATACGCAGTATTTT; cdr3_aa: CASSLGQVTDTQYF
d_call: .; clone_size: .; j_call: TRBJ1-1; v_call: TRBV5-6; cdr3_nt: TGTGCCAGCAGTTTCGGACGGAAGAACACTGAAGCTTTCTTT; cdr3_aa: CASSFGRKNTEAFF
d_call: .; clone_size: few; j_call: TRBJ1-2; v_call: TRBV19; cdr3_nt: TGTGCCAGTGGCCGAGGCGACTATGGCTACACCTTC; cdr3_aa: CASGRGDYGYTF
d_call: .; clone_size: .; j_call: TRBJ2-3; v_call: TRBV6-1; cdr3_nt: TGTGCCAGCAGGCCCTCTGGGACAGATACGCAGTATTTT; cdr3_aa: CASRPSGTDTQYF
d_call: TRBD1; clone_size: .; j_call: TRBJ2-7; v_call: TRBV7-2; cdr3_nt: TGTGCCAGCAAAACACGGGACAGGGGAGGCGAGCAGTACTTC; cdr3_aa: CASKTRDRGGEQYF
d_call: .; clone_size: .; j_call: TRBJ2-7; v_call: TRBV6-1; cdr3_nt: TGTGCCAGCAGTGAAGCGCTAAGTGACGGGTATCGCGAGCAGTACTTC; cdr3_aa: CASSEALSDGYREQYF
d_call: .; clone_size: .; j_call: TRBJ1-2; v_call: TRBV6-5; cdr3_nt: TGTGCCAGCGCTGACAGGATCTCAGATGGCTACACCTTC; cdr3_aa: CASADRISDGYTF